This entry describes one T cell receptor beta chain. The target of this receptor is not known. No much larger clone is present one base from it, and per-base qualities are unavailable. Healthy HIV-negative adults with no recently reported acute infections or vaccinations were included as donors. Every donor was a Caucasian adult residing in Nashville, Tennessee, USA. For unsorted samples, some 100 million PBMCs were counted, and genomic DNA was extracted using the QIAamp DNA Blood Mini kit. Blood was obtained by leukapheresis, after which PBMCs were separated by Ficoll-Histopaque density gradient centrifugation and cryopreserved in liquid nitrogen vapor phase. This sample is part of a study of shared clonotypes between healthy human individuals (dated by TCRdb to 2020 to 2022). Study-level background: A few men and a couple of women, aged 18 to 49 years, made up the cohort. Per donor, leukapheresis produced somewhere between about 0.85 and 9.5 billion PBMCs. Libraries were prepared and TCR repertoires were sequenced by different laboratories using diverse techniques, in order to increase sequencing depth and limit assay-specific biases. To estimate repertoire size and how much clonotypes are shared between individuals, the study performed deep sequencing of blood TCR repertoires from about 5 healthy adults. Overall results and qualifications from the work: Pairwise subsampling indicated that sequencing depth was expected to affect the degree of clonotype sharing among donors. The small number of donors limited the genetic and exposure-history diversity represented. Sampling was restricted to blood, and TCR repertoires in tissues likely differ from the TCR repertoires found in blood.

Using the deep immunoSEQ assay, TCR CDR3 regions were amplified from genomic DNA by multiplex PCR. Extracted genomic DNA from each cell subset was spread evenly across all wells of several immunoSEQ 96-well plates, with each plate serving as a replicate. For unsorted PBMC, 250 to 300 ng genomic DNA, equal to 25,000 to 35,000 T cell genomes, was loaded into each replicate PCR. Ten immunoSEQ deep assay plates were used to sequence the unsorted PBMC genomic DNA. Purified libraries were measured with a Qubit 3.0 fluorometer, size-checked on a Bioanalyzer 2100, and measured again with the KAPA Library Quantification kit. A separate single-read 150-cycle Illumina NextSeq 550 flow cell was used to sequence each immunoSEQ 96-well plate. The paper's data handling went like this. Because the immunoSEQ output included only junctional sequences and no quality scores, the filtering could not be the same as the filtering used for full-length reads. To assign V/J genes and CDR3, sequences were annotated using PyIR, a Python wrapper for IgBLAST v1.9, with IMGT germline references. Reads were removed for weak V/J assignments (E-value above 1e-6), missing CDR3, stop codons, out-of-frame junctions, or ambiguous translated residues. A V3J clonotype was defined by an identical inferred V gene, J gene, and CDR3 amino acid sequence. Percentage overlap between repertoires was calculated by dividing the number of shared unique clonotypes by the size of the smaller repertoire. RTK rarefaction, the Chao1 estimator, and Recon v2.1 estimates of unobserved clonotypes were used to assess repertoire richness. Entries here come from immuneACCESS through TCRdb and include only in-frame sequences with V and J called. Some clones fail to appear in such tables; in the studies checked, an unresolved V gene covers under half of the shortfall, and the cause of the remainder is unknown. Clone size and the V and J calls come from that table; the DNA yielded D and trimming. This sample lists about half a million clones; 70% to 80% were detected once. The biggest ten clones account for about 12% of the sample.

Reading from cysteine to phenylalanine, the CDR3 counts 16 amino acids. CDR3 DNA only is kept here, 48 bases in frame from base 1. Reading the germline V gene gives CDR1 SGHTA and CDR2 FQGTGA. Trimming leaves V shorter by 1 base and J shorter by 3 bases, with the junction holding 2 bases beyond the gene matches. Sequenced input: PBMCs. The TCR sequence derives from a woman aged 40 to 50 in good health. Some clones in this sample may be carry-over from other donors' samples. The sequence is built from TRBV7-3 and TRBJ2-1, with 11 bases matching TRBD2. The CDR3 corresponds to CASSLRLAGGYNEQFF. In nucleotides, the sequence is TGTGCCAGCAGCTTAAGGCTAGCGGGAGGCTACAATGAGCAGTTCTTC.